The T cell receptor beta chain described here comes from a study of OX40 agonist ivuxolimab in advanced cancers. Background on the study: Aged roughly 20 to 79 with a mean of about 63 years, they were about 78% male. Whole-study results and caveats: At 0.1-3.0 mg/kg, partial responders had clonal expansion among the lowest observed.

Repertoires were generated with immunoSEQ multiplex PCR, while TCRdb's copy carries only in-frame clones and drops some. The table has some 100,000 clones, just over 90% seen once. A single count supports this clone. Its antigen is undetermined. Collection of blood occurred at baseline, at cycle 4 day 1, and at cycle 7 day 1. The germline V and J ends were trimmed by 5 bases and 4 bases, with 25 bases remaining between them. CDR3 length equals 18 residues. Per the germline V gene, CDR1 is SGHVS and CDR2 is FNYEAQ. This clonotype was obtained from an adult with an advanced solid tumor such as melanoma, head and neck, liver or kidney cancer. The sample in question was CD4+ or CD8+ T cells sorted from blood, obtained in a trial of the OX40 agonist ivuxolimab. The rearrangement links TRBV7-6 to TRBJ2-3; D assignment may be TRBD1 or TRBD2 (7 bases each). DNA for the CDR3: TGTGCCAGCAGCCGTCGACAGGGAGGCGGGAGCTCCCCAGATACGCAGTATTTT. Its protein product is CASSRRQGGGSSPDTQYF.